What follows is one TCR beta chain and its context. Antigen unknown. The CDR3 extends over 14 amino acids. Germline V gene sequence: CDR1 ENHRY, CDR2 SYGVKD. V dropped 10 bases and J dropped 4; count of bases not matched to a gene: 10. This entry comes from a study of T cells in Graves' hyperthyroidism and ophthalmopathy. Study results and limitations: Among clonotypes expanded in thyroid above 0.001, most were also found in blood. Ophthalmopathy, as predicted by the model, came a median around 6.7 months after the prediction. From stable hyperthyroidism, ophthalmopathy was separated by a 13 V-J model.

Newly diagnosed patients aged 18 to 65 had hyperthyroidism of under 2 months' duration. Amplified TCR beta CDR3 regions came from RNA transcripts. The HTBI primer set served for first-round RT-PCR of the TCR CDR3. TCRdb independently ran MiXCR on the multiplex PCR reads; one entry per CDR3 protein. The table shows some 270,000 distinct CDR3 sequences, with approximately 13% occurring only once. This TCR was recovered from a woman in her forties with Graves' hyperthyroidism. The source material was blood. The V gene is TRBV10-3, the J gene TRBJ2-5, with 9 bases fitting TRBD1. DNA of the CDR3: TGTGCCAGCTGGACAGGGGCGAGGGCAGAGACCCAGTACTTC. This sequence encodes CASWTGARAETQYF.